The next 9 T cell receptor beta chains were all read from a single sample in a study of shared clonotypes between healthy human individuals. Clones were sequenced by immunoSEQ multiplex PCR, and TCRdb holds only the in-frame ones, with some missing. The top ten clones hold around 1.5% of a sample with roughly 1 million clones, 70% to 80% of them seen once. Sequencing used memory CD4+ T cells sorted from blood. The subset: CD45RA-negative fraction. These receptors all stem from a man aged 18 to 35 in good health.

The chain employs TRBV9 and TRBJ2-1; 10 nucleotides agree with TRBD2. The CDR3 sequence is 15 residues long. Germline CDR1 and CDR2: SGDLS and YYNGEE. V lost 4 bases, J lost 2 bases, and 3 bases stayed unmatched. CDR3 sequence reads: CASSLAGEPYNEQFF. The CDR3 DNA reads TGTGCCAGCAGCCTAGCGGGGGAACCCTACAATGAGCAGTTCTTC.

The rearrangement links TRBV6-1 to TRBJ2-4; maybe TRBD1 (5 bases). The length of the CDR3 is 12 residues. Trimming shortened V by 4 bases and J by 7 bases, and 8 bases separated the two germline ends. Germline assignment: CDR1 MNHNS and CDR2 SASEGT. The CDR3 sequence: CASSAPGNIQYF. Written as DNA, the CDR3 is TGTGCCAGCAGTGCCCCAGGGAACATTCAGTACTTC.

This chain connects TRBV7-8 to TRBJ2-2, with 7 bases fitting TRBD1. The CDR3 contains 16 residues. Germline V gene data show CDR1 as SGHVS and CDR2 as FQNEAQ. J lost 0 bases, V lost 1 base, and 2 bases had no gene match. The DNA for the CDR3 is TGTGCCAGCAGCTTAGTGGGGACAGCGAACACCGGGGAGCTGTTTTTT. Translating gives CASSLVGTANTGELFF.

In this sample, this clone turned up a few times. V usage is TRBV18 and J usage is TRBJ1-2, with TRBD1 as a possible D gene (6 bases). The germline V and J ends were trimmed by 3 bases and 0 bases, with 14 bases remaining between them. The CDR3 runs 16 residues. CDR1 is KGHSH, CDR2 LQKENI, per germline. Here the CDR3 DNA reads TGTGCCAGCTCACCTACAGCGGAGGGGGCTAACTATGGCTACACCTTC. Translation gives CASSPTAEGANYGYTF.

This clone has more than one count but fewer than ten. This chain's CDR3 is CASSLSSRDQPQHF. CDR3 nucleotide sequence: TGTGCCAGCAGTTTATCGTCCAGGGACCAGCCCCAGCATTTT. The chain links TRBV27 to TRBJ1-5; tentative D call: TRBD1 (5 bases). Germline V gene sequence: CDR1 MNHEY, CDR2 SMNVEV (reference sequence). Trimming removed 0 bases from V and 7 bases from J, with 10 bases in between. The CDR3 is made up of 14 amino acids.

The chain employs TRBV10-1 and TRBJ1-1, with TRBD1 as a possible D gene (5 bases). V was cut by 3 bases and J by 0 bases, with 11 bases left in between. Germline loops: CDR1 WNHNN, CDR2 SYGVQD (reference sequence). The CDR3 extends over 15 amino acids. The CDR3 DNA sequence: TGCGCCAGCAGTGATTCAGGGCAATTGAACACTGAAGCTTTCTTT. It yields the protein CASSDSGQLNTEAFF.

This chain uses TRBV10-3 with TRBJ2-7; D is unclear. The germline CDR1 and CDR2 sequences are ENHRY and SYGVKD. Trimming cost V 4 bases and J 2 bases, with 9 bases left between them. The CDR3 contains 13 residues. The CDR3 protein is CAISVQLAYEQYF. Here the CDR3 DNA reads TGTGCCATCAGTGTACAGTTGGCCTACGAGCAGTACTTC.

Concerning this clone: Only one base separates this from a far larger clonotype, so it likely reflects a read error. The CDR3 bases are TGCGCCAGCAGCTCCGGGACAGGGAACACTGAAGCTTTCTTT. It translates to CASSSGTGNTEAFF. The V gene is TRBV10-1, the J gene TRBJ1-1; the match to TRBD1 covers 8 bases. V lost 6 bases and J lost 1; bases outside the gene matches: 4. CDR3 length equals 14 residues. Germline V lookup: CDR1 WNHNN, CDR2 SYGVQD (reference sequence).

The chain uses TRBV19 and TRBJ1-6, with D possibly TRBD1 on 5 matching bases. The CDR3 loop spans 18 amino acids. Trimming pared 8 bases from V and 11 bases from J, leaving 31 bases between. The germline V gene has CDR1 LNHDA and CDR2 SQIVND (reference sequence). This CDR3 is CASPKGYLRQGHNPPLHF. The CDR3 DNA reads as TGTGCCAGTCCTAAAGGGTATCTCCGGCAGGGTCACAATCCACCCCTCCACTTT.